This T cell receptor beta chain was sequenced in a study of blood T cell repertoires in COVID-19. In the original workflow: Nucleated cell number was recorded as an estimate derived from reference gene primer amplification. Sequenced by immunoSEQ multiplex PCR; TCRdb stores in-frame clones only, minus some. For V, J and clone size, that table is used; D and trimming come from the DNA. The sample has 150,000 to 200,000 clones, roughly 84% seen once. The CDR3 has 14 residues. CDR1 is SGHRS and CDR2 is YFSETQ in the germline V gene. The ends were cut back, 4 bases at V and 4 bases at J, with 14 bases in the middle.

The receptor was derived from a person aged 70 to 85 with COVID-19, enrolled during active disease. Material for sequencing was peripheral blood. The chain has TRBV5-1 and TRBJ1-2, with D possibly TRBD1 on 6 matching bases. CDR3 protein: CASSPRTDSYGYTF. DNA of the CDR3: TGCGCCAGCAGCCCCCGGACAGACAGCTATGGCTACACCTTC.